The source of this T cell receptor beta chain is a study of cytotoxic CD8 clonotypes in ibrutinib-treated CLL. The protocol was immunoSEQ multiplex PCR, while the TCRdb copy is restricted to in-frame clones and leaves out a portion. This table has roughly 130,000 clones, under 95% appearing once. This CDR3 has 15 amino acids. V lost 4 bases to trimming and J lost 1 base; unmatched junction nucleotides: 5. CDR1 MDHEN and CDR2 SYDVKM come from the germline V gene. The sequenced sample was PBMCs, obtained after 12 months of ibrutinib treatment. This chain joins TRBV28 and TRBJ1-1, with 8 bases aligning to TRBD1. The sequence was collected from a human donor with chronic lymphocytic leukemia. The CDR3 DNA reads as TGTGCCAGCAGTTCCCCAGGACAGGGGAACACTGAAGCTTTCTTT. Encoded protein: CASSSPGQGNTEAFF. Complete variable domain (other parts from reference TRBV28 and TRBJ1-1): DVKVTQSSRYLVKRTGEKVFLECVQDMDHENMFWYRQDPGLGLRLIYFSYDVKMKEKGDIPEGYSVSREKKERFSLILESASTNQTSMYLCASSSPGQGNTEAFFGQGTRLTVV.